The clone carrying this T cell receptor (beta chain) has at least ten counts. Antigen: not known. The source of the sample is a study of early T cells in non-severe SARS-CoV-2 infection. Looking at the study overall: Sequencing used unsorted whole-blood bulk RNA, so chains lack pairing. Points from the study as a whole: VDJdb matches were skewed toward anti-spike CD8 T cell responses.

The CDR3 extends over 15 amino acids. Germline lookup yields CDR1 MNHEY and CDR2 SVGAGI. V lost 0 bases to trimming and J lost 7 bases; unmatched junction nucleotides: 3. cDNA molecules, individually, were tagged with unique molecular identifiers. TCRdb analysed the 5' RACE reads with MiXCR anew, one entry per CDR3 protein. This table holds some 30,000 distinct CDR3 sequences, about 4.5% found once. The sequencing sample was made of whole blood. The chain links TRBV6-5 to TRBJ1-4, with 9 bases fitting TRBD1. This TCR derives from an adult who was a healthcare worker with PCR-confirmed SARS-CoV-2 infection or an uninfected control (not recorded which). The CDR3 sequence: CASSYSGTGIEKLFF. CDR3 DNA sequence: TGTGCCAGCAGTTACTCAGGGACAGGGATTGAAAAACTGTTTTTT.